The next 29 T cell receptor beta chains were all read from a single sample in a study of CD8 T cells in Susac syndrome. RNA in amounts of roughly 0.45 to 1 ug was reverse transcribed with random hexamers. MiXCR was run by TCRdb on the immunoSEQ multiplex PCR reads, yielding one entry per CDR3 protein. This sample has roughly 160,000 distinct CDR3 sequences, with more than 90% found just once. Sequenced input: CD4+ T cells from PBMCs. The receptors were sampled from a human donor in good health.

V gene TRBV20-1 combines with J gene TRBJ1-2; D uncertain. V lost 6 bases to trimming and J lost 4 bases, with 18 bases between them. This CDR3 is built from 14 residues. The V gene's germline CDR1 is DFQATT and CDR2 SNEGSKA (reference sequence). CDR3 residues: CSAPLSGVSYGYTF. The CDR3 nucleotides read TGCAGTGCCCCCTTGTCCGGGGTAAGCTATGGCTACACCTTC.

This chain joins TRBV11-2 and TRBJ1-2; perhaps TRBD1 as D (5 bases). Germline V lookup: CDR1 SGHAT, CDR2 FQNNGV. CDR3 length equals 16 residues. Trimming stripped 5 bases from V and 5 bases from J, with 21 bases between. The CDR3 sequence: CASSREVGADTYGYTF. CDR3 DNA: TGTGCCAGCAGCAGAGAGGTTGGGGCGGATACGTATGGCTACACCTTC. The whole variable domain, remainder taken from reference TRBV11-2 and TRBJ1-2, is EAGVAQSPRYKIIEKRQSVAFWCNPISGHATLYWYQQILGQGPKLLIQFQNNGVVDDSQLPKDRFSAERLKGVDSTLKIQPAKLEDSAVYLCASSREVGADTYGYTFGSGTRLTVV.

V gene TRBV20-1 combines with J gene TRBJ1-6, with D perhaps matching TRBD1 (5 bases). This CDR3 comprises 13 residues. Germline values: CDR1 DFQATT, CDR2 SNEGSKA (reference sequence). The CDR3 sequence: CGAVFDYNSPLHF. CDR3 nucleotides: TGCGGGGCAGTTTTCGACTATAATTCACCCCTCCACTTT.

This clonotype was observed a single time. The chain employs TRBV24-1 and TRBJ2-7; no clear D gene. Trimming left V 0 bases short and J 8 bases short, with 13 bases between. The CDR3 totals 14 residues. Germline V gene data show CDR1 as KGHDR and CDR2 as SFDVKD. CDR3 region: CATSDLQDPRKQYF. CDR3 bases: TGTGCCACCAGTGATTTGCAAGATCCTAGGAAGCAGTACTTC.

This chain connects TRBV20-1 to TRBJ1-2; D remains unclear. V was pared by 6 bases and J by 4 bases, with 12 bases between. The CDR3 sequence is 12 residues long. Germline loops: CDR1 DFQATT, CDR2 SNEGSKA (reference sequence). The CDR3 DNA follows: TGCAGTGCGACCCCCCAGCTCTATGGCTACACCTTC. Encoded protein: CSATPQLYGYTF.

This chain joins TRBV7-2 and TRBJ2-5, with D tentatively TRBD1 or TRBD2 (5 bases each). V was trimmed by 3 bases and J by 5 bases, leaving 16 bases between them. The CDR3 length is 15 residues. The germline gives CDR1 SGHTA, CDR2 FQGNSA. This CDR3 is CASSFALGVRETQYF. CDR3 coding DNA: TGTGCCAGCAGCTTCGCACTAGGGGTCCGGGAGACCCAGTACTTC.

V is TRBV28 and J is TRBJ2-5; D not resolved. The CDR3 extends over 12 amino acids. V was cut by 4 bases and J by 4 bases, with 7 bases left in between. Germline CDR1 is MDHEN and CDR2 is SYDVKM. Here the CDR3 reads CASSSTTETQYF. DNA for the CDR3: TGTGCCAGCAGTTCGACGACAGAGACCCAGTACTTC.

The CDR3 loop reads CASSLSGGAGQPQHF. For the CDR3, the DNA is TGTGCCAGCAGTTTATCGGGGGGCGCCGGTCAGCCCCAGCATTTT. The V gene is TRBV12-3 or TRBV12-4, the J gene TRBJ1-5; tentative D call: TRBD1 (6 bases). Trimming cost V 2 bases and J 6 bases, with 14 bases left between them. The CDR3 length is 15 residues.

This clonotype has just a few counts. This chain links TRBV2 with TRBJ1-5; D is undetermined. CDR3 size: 14 residues. Germline V gene lookup returns CDR1 SNHLY and CDR2 FYNNEI. V dropped 5 bases and J dropped 1 base, with 9 bases sitting between them. The chain's CDR3 is CASSQSRSNQPQHF. In DNA form, the CDR3 reads TGTGCCAGCAGTCAATCGAGGAGCAATCAGCCCCAGCATTTT.

This chain connects TRBV23-1 to TRBJ1-5, with a possible D match to TRBD1 (5 bases). TRBV23-1 is identified as an open reading frame with a role that is uncertain. V shed 3 bases and J shed 5 bases, with 14 bases lying between them. The CDR3 totals 15 residues. The CDR3 reads CASSHPQVYHQPQHF. The CDR3 DNA sequence: TGCGCCAGCAGTCACCCACAGGTCTATCATCAGCCCCAGCATTTT.

The V gene is TRBV6-2 or TRBV6-3, the J gene TRBJ2-3; TRBD1 aligns across 9 bases. The CDR3 contains 14 residues. Germline values: CDR1 MNHEY, CDR2 SVGEGT. V lost 10 bases to trimming and J lost 4 bases; unmatched junction nucleotides: 9. In DNA, the CDR3 is TGTGCCACCCGTCGGACAGGGGTTGCAGATACGCAGTATTTT. Translating gives CATRRTGVADTQYF.

The chain combines TRBV2 with TRBJ2-5; TRBD2 agrees at 11 bases. This CDR3 is 16 amino acids long. Germline CDR1 SNHLY, CDR2 FYNNEI. V lost 1 base to trimming and J lost 4 bases; unmatched junction nucleotides: 5. The CDR3 spells CASSEGLAGSGETQYF. CDR3 sequence (DNA): TGTGCCAGCAGTGAAGGACTAGCGGGGAGCGGAGAGACCCAGTACTTC.

V usage is TRBV19 and J usage is TRBJ2-1; tentative D call: TRBD1 (6 bases). The CDR3 is 13 residues long. Germline CDR1 reads LNHDA; CDR2 reads SQIVND (reference sequence). Trimming shortened V by 3 bases and J by 10 bases, and 13 bases separated the two germline ends. CDR3 sequence reads: CASSIVGDTEQFF. As DNA, the CDR3 is TGTGCCAGTAGTATTGTGGGGGACACCGAGCAGTTCTTC.

The rearrangement links TRBV20-1 to TRBJ1-6; the D is unclear. V dropped 0 bases and J dropped 9 bases, with 6 bases sitting between them. Germline V gene sequence: CDR1 DFQATT, CDR2 SNEGSKA (reference sequence). This CDR3 has 12 residues. As DNA, the CDR3 is TGCAGTGCTAGAGATTTGGCTTCACCCCTCCACTTT. It is translated as CSARDLASPLHF.

The chain has TRBV7-3 and TRBJ2-3; 7 nucleotides align to TRBD2. CDR3 length: 14 residues. Losses at the gene ends were 5 bases for V and 3 bases for J; bases not matched to a gene: 5. CDR1 SGHTA and CDR2 FQGTGA come from the germline V gene. The CDR3 here is CASSRDYDTDTQYF. The CDR3 region has the DNA TGTGCCAGCAGCCGGGACTATGATACAGATACGCAGTATTTT.

The V gene is TRBV5-1, the J gene TRBJ1-5; TRBD1 agrees at 9 bases. The V gene's germline CDR1 is SGHRS and CDR2 YFSETQ. The CDR3 runs to 15 residues. The trim removed 4 bases at V and 3 bases at J, leaving 5 bases unmatched. The CDR3 protein is CASSPGTGTNQPQHF. As DNA, the CDR3 is TGCGCCAGCAGCCCCGGGACAGGGACCAATCAGCCCCAGCATTTT. The entire variable domain, with the rest obtained from reference TRBV5-1 and TRBJ1-5, is as follows: KAGVTQTPRYLIKTRGQQVTLSCSPISGHRSVSWYQQTPGQGLQFLFEYFSETQRNKGNFPGRFSGRQFSNSRSEMNVSTLELGDSALYLCASSPGTGTNQPQHFGDGTRLSIL.

The chain is built from TRBV6-5 and TRBJ1-1; TRBD1 is a possible D gene (5 bases). Germline assignment: CDR1 MNHEY and CDR2 SVGAGI. The germline V and J ends were trimmed by 6 bases and 0 bases, with 11 bases remaining between them. CDR3 length equals 14 residues. The CDR3 is CASSPGTVNTEAFF. As DNA, the CDR3 is TGTGCCAGCAGCCCCGGGACCGTGAACACTGAAGCTTTCTTT.

There are many counts of this clonotype. V is TRBV11-3 and J is TRBJ2-5; D unclear. V dropped 3 bases and J dropped 1 base, with 0 bases sitting between them. This CDR3 spans 11 amino acids. Germline-derived CDR1 and CDR2 are SGHNT and YENEEA. CDR3 DNA: TGTGCCAGCAGCTTCCAAGAGACCCAGTACTTC. Protein sequence: CASSFQETQYF.

The chain joins TRBV4-2 to TRBJ2-5; the match to TRBD2 covers 14 bases. Trimming cost V 4 bases and J 5 bases; bases outside gene matches: 6. The CDR3 is made up of 16 amino acids. Germline values: CDR1 LGHNA, CDR2 YNFKEQ. The CDR3: CASSPRLAGGHETQYF. CDR3 coding DNA: TGTGCCAGCAGCCCCAGACTAGCGGGGGGGCATGAGACCCAGTACTTC.

This clonotype occurred once. As DNA, the CDR3 is TGTGCCACCAGCAACGGAAACACCATATATTTT. Translating gives CATSNGNTIYF. The chain uses TRBV15 and TRBJ1-3; D not certain. The V gene's germline CDR1 is LNHNV and CDR2 YYDKDF (reference sequence). The V gene lost 4 bases and the J gene lost 4 bases, with 2 bases spanning the gap. This CDR3 has 11 residues.

The genes are TRBV7-9 and TRBJ1-1; possible D gene TRBD1, 5 bases. CDR3 length equals 14 residues. From germline, CDR1 is SEHNR and CDR2 FQNEAQ (reference sequence). V dropped 5 bases and J dropped 1 base, with 11 bases sitting between them. Here the CDR3 reads CASSLQGGNTEAFF. The CDR3 nucleotides read TGTGCCAGCAGCCTTCAGGGTGGGAACACTGAAGCTTTCTTT.

This clonotype came up once. This chain links TRBV20-1 with TRBJ2-1; TRBD1 aligns across 11 bases. Germline CDR1 reads DFQATT; CDR2 reads SNEGSKA (reference sequence). There are 14 residues in the CDR3. The junction had 7 bases not matched to a gene; V was cut back by 5 bases and J by 7 bases. CDR3 amino acids: CSADGQGARNEQFF. The CDR3 nucleotides read TGCAGTGCTGACGGACAGGGGGCGCGAAATGAGCAGTTCTTC.

This clonotype was seen once. This sequence joins TRBV28 and TRBJ2-7; possibly TRBD2 for D (6 bases). Germline V gives CDR1 MDHEN, CDR2 SYDVKM. CDR3 length: 13 amino acids. V was cut by 5 bases and J by 5 bases, with 13 bases left in between. The CDR3, as DNA: TGTGCCAGCAGTCCTTGGGGGACTGACGAGCAGTACTTC. Translation: CASSPWGTDEQYF. The whole variable domain, remainder taken from reference TRBV28 and TRBJ2-7, is DVKVTQSSRYLVKRTGEKVFLECVQDMDHENMFWYRQDPGLGLRLIYFSYDVKMKEKGDIPEGYSVSREKKERFSLILESASTNQTSMYLCASSPWGTDEQYFGPGTRLTVT.

The count of this clonotype is one. The chain uses TRBV3-1 and TRBJ1-2; D gene ambiguous. V was trimmed by 4 bases and J by 5 bases, leaving 11 bases between them. The germline CDR1 and CDR2 sequences are LGHDT and YNNKEL (reference sequence). The CDR3 sequence is 13 residues long. For the CDR3, the DNA is TGTGCCAGCAGCCCTCATCGGACTTATGGCTACACCTTC. As protein: CASSPHRTYGYTF.

V gene TRBV5-4 combines with J gene TRBJ2-3; 10 bases are a match to TRBD2. In germline, CDR1 is SGHNT, CDR2 YYREEE (reference sequence). The CDR3 is 16 residues long. V gave up 4 bases and J gave up 6 bases; unmatched junction bases: 11. In DNA, the CDR3 is TGTGCCAGCAGCCCCCCAGGAGCGGGGGGGCCGGATACGCAGTATTTT. This translates into CASSPPGAGGPDTQYF.

This chain connects TRBV5-1 to TRBJ1-1; 7 nucleotides line up with TRBD1. The germline V gene encodes CDR1 SGHRS and CDR2 YFSETQ. This CDR3 spans 15 amino acids. Trimming removed 2 bases from V and 0 bases from J; junction bases left unmatched: 4. The CDR3 protein is CASSFRGSMNTEAFF. CDR3 nucleotides: TGCGCCAGCAGCTTCAGGGGGAGCATGAACACTGAAGCTTTCTTT.

This sequence joins TRBV11-2 and TRBJ2-5; the match to TRBD1 covers 7 bases. The length of the CDR3 is 14 residues. The ends lost 10 bases at V and 4 bases at J; junction bases unmatched: 12. Per germline, CDR1 SGHAT and CDR2 FQNNGV. Here the CDR3 DNA reads TGTGCCACCACTGACAGGGCTGGAGGAGAGACCCAGTACTTC. Translation: CATTDRAGGETQYF.

The rearrangement joins TRBV7-9 to TRBJ2-3; 7 bases match TRBD1. Trimming at V came to 3 bases and at J to 2 bases, leaving 5 bases not matched to a gene. The CDR3 runs to 15 residues. Germline CDR1 SEHNR, CDR2 FQNEAQ (reference sequence). The CDR3 bases are TGTGCCAGCAGCTTCCAGACAGGGACCACAGATACGCAGTATTTT. Translated: CASSFQTGTTDTQYF.

The J gene is TRBJ2-1, the V gene TRBV20-1, with TRBD2 as a possible D gene (6 bases). The germline CDR1 and CDR2 sequences are DFQATT and SNEGSKA (reference sequence). The CDR3 spans 12 residues. V was shortened by 3 bases and J by 8 bases, with 11 bases between the two germline ends. This CDR3 is CSARGGVDEQFF. The DNA of the CDR3 is TGCAGTGCTAGGGGGGGTGTGGATGAGCAGTTCTTC.